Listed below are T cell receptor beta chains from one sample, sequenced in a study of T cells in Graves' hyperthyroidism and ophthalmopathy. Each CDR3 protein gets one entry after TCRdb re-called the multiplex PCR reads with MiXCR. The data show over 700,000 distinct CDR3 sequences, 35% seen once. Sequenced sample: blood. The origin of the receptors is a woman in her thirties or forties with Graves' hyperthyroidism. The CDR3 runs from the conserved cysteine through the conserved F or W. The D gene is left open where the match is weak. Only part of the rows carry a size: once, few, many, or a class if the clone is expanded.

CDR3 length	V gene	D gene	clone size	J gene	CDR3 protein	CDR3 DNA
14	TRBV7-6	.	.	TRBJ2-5	CASGGGGGQETQYF	TGTGCCAGCGGGGGCGGGGGCGGCCAAGAGACCCAGTACTTC
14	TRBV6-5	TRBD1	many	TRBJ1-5	CASTSGQGDQPQHF	TGTGCCAGCACCTCAGGACAGGGGGATCAGCCCCAGCATTTT
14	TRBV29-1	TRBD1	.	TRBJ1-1	CSASPRTGSTEAFF	TGCAGCGCCTCACCCCGGACAGGGTCGACTGAAGCTTTCTTT
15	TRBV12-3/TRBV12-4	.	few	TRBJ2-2	CASSLDGRRTGELFF	TGTGCCAGCAGTTTGGATGGGCGGAGGACCGGGGAGCTGTTTTTT
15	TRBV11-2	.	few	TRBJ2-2	CASSNRAFGTGELFF	TGTGCCAGCAGCAACCGGGCCTTTGGAACCGGGGAGCTGTTTTTT
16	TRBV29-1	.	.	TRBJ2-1	CSVGAGARSSYNEQFF	TGCAGCGTTGGCGCGGGGGCTAGGAGCTCCTACAATGAGCAGTTCTTC
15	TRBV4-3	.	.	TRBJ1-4	CASSRPDRVGEKLFF	TGCGCCAGCAGCCGCCCGGACCGAGTGGGGGAAAAACTGTTTTTT
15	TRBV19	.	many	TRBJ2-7	CASSSSLAASYEQYF	TGTGCCAGTAGTAGCTCTTTAGCGGCTTCCTACGAGCAGTACTTC
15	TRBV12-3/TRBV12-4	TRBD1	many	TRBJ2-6	CATRLEGQGGNVLTF	TGTGCCACCAGGCTGGAGGGACAGGGTGGCAACGTCCTGACTTTC
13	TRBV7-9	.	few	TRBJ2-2	CASSLAGIGELFF	TGTGCCAGCAGCTTAGCAGGGATCGGGGAGCTGTTTTTT
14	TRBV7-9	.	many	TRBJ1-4	CASSPQTAEEKLFF	TGTGCCAGCAGCCCCCAGACAGCGGAGGAAAAACTGTTTTTT
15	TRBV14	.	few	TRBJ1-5	CASSQDGVPNQPQHF	TGTGCCAGCAGCCAAGATGGGGTCCCGAATCAGCCCCAGCATTTT
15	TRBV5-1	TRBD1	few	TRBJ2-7	CASSSADRGSYEQYF	TGCGCCAGCAGCTCGGCCGACAGGGGATCCTACGAGCAGTACTTC
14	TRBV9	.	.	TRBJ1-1	CASSVSQMNTEAFF	TGTGCCAGCAGCGTATCCCAAATGAACACTGAAGCTTTCTTT
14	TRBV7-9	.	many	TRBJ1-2	CASSNRTPNYGYTF	TGTGCCAGCAGCAACCGGACCCCTAACTATGGCTACACCTTC
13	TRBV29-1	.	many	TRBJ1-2	CSVDPPRIDGYTF	TGCAGCGTTGACCCCCCTCGGATCGATGGCTACACCTTC
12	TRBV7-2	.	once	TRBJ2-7	CASSNDPYEQYF	TGTGCCAGCAGCAATGACCCGTACGAGCAGTACTTC
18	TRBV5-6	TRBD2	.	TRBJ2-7	CASSLVSASGGFLYEQYF	TGTGCCAGCAGCTTGGTATCCGCTAGCGGGGGATTCCTTTACGAGCAGTACTTC
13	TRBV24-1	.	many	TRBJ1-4	CATSDLEGEKLFF	TGTGCCACCAGTGATTTGGAGGGTGAAAAACTGTTTTTT
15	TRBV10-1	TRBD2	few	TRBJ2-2	CASSELAGGGGELFF	TGCGCCAGCAGTGAACTAGCGGGAGGCGGCGGGGAGCTGTTTTTT